The 30 T cell receptor beta chains below come from one sample, sequenced in a study of T cell responses to AZD1222 COVID-19 vaccine. Produced via immunoSEQ multiplex PCR; TCRdb's table is partial and in-frame only. The data hold around 28,000 clones, with roughly 73% observed a single time. Sample: peripheral blood, taken on day 0 of AZD1222 vaccination. The receptors here all came from an adult in good health.

The chain is built from TRBV5-1 and TRBJ2-1; TRBD1 matches 7 bases. V lost 4 bases and J lost 2; bases outside the gene matches: 6. The CDR3 consists of 15 residues. Looked up from germline, CDR1 is SGHRS and CDR2 is YFSETQ. The CDR3 spells CASSGGQAAYNEQFF. The DNA for the CDR3 is TGCGCCAGCAGCGGAGGACAGGCGGCCTACAATGAGCAGTTCTTC. Drawing the rest from reference TRBV5-1 and TRBJ2-1, the complete variable domain is KAGVTQTPRYLIKTRGQQVTLSCSPISGHRSVSWYQQTPGQGLQFLFEYFSETQRNKGNFPGRFSGRQFSNSRSEMNVSTLELGDSALYLCASSGGQAAYNEQFFGPGTRLTVL.

J is TRBJ2-3 and V is TRBV4-3, with 14 bases lining up with TRBD2. CDR3 size: 16 residues. Germline V gene lookup returns CDR1 LGHNA and CDR2 YSLEER. The V segment lost 4 bases and the J segment 6 bases; nucleotides outside the gene matches: 6. In nucleotides, the CDR3 is TGCGCCAGCAGCCTGCGGACTAGCGGGGGGTTGGATACGCAGTATTTT. Protein sequence: CASSLRTSGGLDTQYF.

The V and J genes are TRBV5-4 and TRBJ1-2; possibly TRBD1 for D (5 bases). Germline values: CDR1 SGHNT, CDR2 YYREEE (reference sequence). The V gene lost 2 bases and the J gene lost 8 bases, with 16 bases spanning the gap. The CDR3 runs to 14 residues. The CDR3 loop is CASSFRRQGSGYTF. The CDR3 nucleotides are TGTGCCAGCAGCTTCCGGCGGCAGGGCTCAGGCTACACCTTC.

The V and J genes are TRBV4-1 and TRBJ2-3; D is uncertain. CDR1 is MGHRA, CDR2 YSYEKL, per germline. V gave up 6 bases and J gave up 6 bases, with 10 bases separating them. The CDR3 contains 12 residues. This CDR3 is CASSHLRDTQYF. DNA of the CDR3: TGCGCCAGCAGTCACCTTAGGGATACGCAGTATTTT.

The chain carries TRBV14 and TRBJ2-5; D is unresolved. Per the germline V gene, CDR1 is SGHDN and CDR2 is FVKESK. The CDR3 extends over 13 amino acids. Trimming shortened V by 3 bases and J by 5 bases, and 10 bases separated the two germline ends. The CDR3 is CASSQPPWETQYF. The CDR3 nucleotides read TGTGCCAGCAGCCAGCCACCTTGGGAGACCCAGTACTTC.

This clone was found once. The rearrangement links TRBV30 to TRBJ1-2, with D possibly being TRBD1 (5 bases). The CDR3 is 11 residues long. Per the germline V gene, CDR1 is GTSNPN and CDR2 is SVGIG (reference sequence). V shed 5 bases and J shed 3 bases, with 7 bases lying between them. The DNA of the CDR3 is TGTGCCTGGGGACATGACTATGGCTACACCTTC. Its protein is CAWGHDYGYTF. Complete variable domain (other parts from reference TRBV30 and TRBJ1-2): SQTIHQWPATLVQPVGSPLSLECTVEGTSNPNLYWYRQAAGRGLQLLFYSVGIGQISSEVPQNLSASRPQDRQFILSSKKLLLSDSGFYLCAWGHDYGYTFGSGTRLTVV.

V is TRBV7-2 and J is TRBJ2-5; 10 nucleotides align to TRBD1. V lost 5 bases, J lost 7 bases, and 4 bases stayed unmatched. From germline, CDR1 is SGHTA and CDR2 FQGNSA. The CDR3 totals 13 residues. The CDR3 nucleotides are TGTGCCAGCAGCCCGCGGACAGGGGGGACCCAGTACTTC. Translation gives CASSPRTGGTQYF.

V usage is TRBV6-2 or TRBV6-3 and J usage is TRBJ2-7; 12 bases map to TRBD2. This CDR3 is built from 17 residues. J was trimmed by 3 bases and V by 0 bases; bases with no gene match: 6. Germline CDR1 is MNHEY and CDR2 is SVGEGT. The CDR3: CASSYSLTSGGFYEQYV. The CDR3 DNA reads TGTGCCAGCAGTTACTCCCTAACTAGCGGGGGGTTCTACGAGCAGTACGTC.

The V and J genes are TRBV5-4 and TRBJ2-1; 9 positions agree with TRBD2. The CDR3 covers 16 residues. CDR1 SGHNT and CDR2 YYREEE come from the germline V gene (reference sequence). Trimming took 1 base from V and 9 from J; bases not matched to a gene: 11. CDR3 DNA sequence: TGTGCCAGCAGCTTGAATAGCGGGGGCGGGATGGGTGAGCAGTTCTTC. Amino acid sequence: CASSLNSGGGMGEQFF.

J is TRBJ1-1 and V is TRBV6-1; D unclear. CDR3 length equals 14 residues. V gave up 3 bases and J gave up 9 bases, with 17 bases separating them. Germline V CDR1 and CDR2: MNHNS, SASEGT. CDR3 coding DNA: TGTGCCAGCAGTGAGGTCAGCCTCTTCGGTCAAGCTTTCTTT. It specifies CASSEVSLFGQAFF.

The rearrangement uses TRBV7-9 and TRBJ1-2; maybe TRBD1 (6 bases). The V and J ends lost 4 bases and 1 base respectively, with 13 bases between them. The CDR3 runs to 15 residues. Looked up from germline, CDR1 is SEHNR and CDR2 is FQNEAQ (reference sequence). The CDR3, as DNA: TGTGCCAGCAGCTCGCAAAAAGGGGGTAACTATGGCTACACCTTC. Translating gives CASSSQKGGNYGYTF. Combining the CDR3 with reference TRBV7-9 and TRBJ1-2 gives the whole variable domain DTGVSQNPRHKITKRGQNVTFRCDPISEHNRLYWYRQTLGQGPEFLTYFQNEAQLEKSRLLSDRFSAERPKGSFSTLEIQRTEQGDSAMYLCASSSQKGGNYGYTFGSGTRLTVV.

This chain joins TRBV5-4 and TRBJ2-7; 9 bases are shared with TRBD1. V shed 6 bases and J 3 bases; nucleotides not matched to a gene: 25. CDR1 and CDR2 from the germline V gene are SGHNT and YYREEE (reference sequence). This CDR3 comprises 20 residues. Here the CDR3 reads CASTITTEDRGAPAFYEQYV. As DNA, the CDR3 is TGTGCCAGCACCATTACCACGGAGGACAGGGGTGCGCCTGCTTTCTACGAGCAGTACGTC.

The V call is TRBV28, the J call TRBJ1-1; TRBD1 agrees at 9 bases. The length of the CDR3 is 17 residues. Germline V gene lookup returns CDR1 MDHEN and CDR2 SYDVKM. V was clipped by 6 bases and J by 4 bases; unmatched bases: 15. CDR3 coding DNA: TGTGCCAGCAGGACGGGACAGGGTGTGGGCTGGGGCACTGAAGCTTTCTTT. It specifies CASRTGQGVGWGTEAFF.

The rearrangement uses TRBV23-1 and TRBJ2-2; no firm D call. TRBV23-1 is labeled an ORF, and its function is uncertain. This CDR3 is 12 amino acids long. Trimming took off 3 bases at V and 1 base at J, with 0 bases between the two ends. The CDR3 DNA follows: TGCGCCAGCAGTCAGAACACCGGGGAGCTGTTTTTT. Protein sequence: CASSQNTGELFF.

CDR3 nucleotides: TGCAGCGGGGAGTCGGGCGGCACCGGGGAGCTGTTTTTT. It is translated as CSGESGGTGELFF. The J gene is TRBJ2-2, the V gene TRBV29-1; possibly TRBD2 for D (5 bases). The CDR3 runs to 13 residues. Germline loops: CDR1 SQVTM, CDR2 ANQGSEA. Trimming removed 7 bases from V and 4 bases from J, with 13 bases in between.

V gene TRBV18 combines with J gene TRBJ1-2; 7 nucleotides match TRBD1. CDR1 KGHSH and CDR2 LQKENI come from the germline V gene. Losses at the gene ends were 4 bases for V and 5 bases for J; bases not matched to a gene: 10. CDR3 length: 15 amino acids. In nucleotides, the CDR3 is TGTGCCAGCTCACTCAATCAGGGGGTCGAGTATGGCTACACCTTC. Its translation is CASSLNQGVEYGYTF.

The chain employs TRBV29-1 and TRBJ1-2; D is possibly TRBD1 (5 bases). Germline CDR1 and CDR2: SQVTM and ANQGSEA. V was trimmed by 7 bases and J by 3 bases, leaving 12 bases between them. This CDR3 region has 12 residues. The CDR3 nucleotides read TGCAGCGGTGACCAGACAGACTATGGCTACACCTTC. Translated, it gives CSGDQTDYGYTF.

V and J are TRBV6-5 and TRBJ1-1; D possibly corresponds to TRBD1 (6 bases). Trimming stripped 2 bases from V and 6 bases from J, with 16 bases between. CDR3 length equals 15 residues. CDR1 and CDR2 (germline): MNHEY, SVGAGI. The chain's CDR3 is CASSYTHQGNPEAFF. CDR3 bases: TGTGCCAGCAGTTACACGCACCAGGGGAATCCTGAAGCTTTCTTT.

The chain combines TRBV6-5 with TRBJ1-6, with a weak D call TRBD1 (5 bases). Germline V lookup: CDR1 MNHEY, CDR2 SVGAGI. The CDR3 covers 15 residues. The V end lost 7 bases, the J end lost 7 bases, and 17 bases lay between the germline ends. The CDR3: CASKRPGTENSPLHF. The CDR3 DNA follows: TGTGCCAGCAAGAGACCCGGGACGGAAAATTCACCCCTCCACTTT.

In this sample, this clone turned up once. One junction end does not reproduce the germline sequence, and a read error may be involved. The chain joins TRBV10-2 to TRBJ1-1; no definite D call. The CDR3 runs 12 residues. Germline CDR1 and CDR2: WSHSY and SAAADI. DNA of the CDR3: TGCGCTAGCAGGACTCCCGGAACTGAAGCTTTCTTT. Translated: CASRTPGTEAFF.

In this sample, this clone turned up once. The chain is built from TRBV11-3 and TRBJ2-3, with D uncertain. Looked up from germline, CDR1 is SGHNT and CDR2 is YENEEA. This CDR3 is 14 amino acids long. Between the trimmed V and J ends, which lost 1 base and 0 bases, there was a span of 5 bases. In nucleotides, the CDR3 is TGTGCCAGCAGCTTAGGATTTAGCACAGATACGCAGTATTTT. Amino acids: CASSLGFSTDTQYF.

This clone has a handful of counts. The chain recombines TRBV12-5 with TRBJ2-1; a weak D match, TRBD2 (6 bases). Between the trimmed V and J ends, which lost 1 base and 5 bases, there was a span of 21 bases. The CDR3 sequence is 18 residues long. Germline V gene sequence: CDR1 LGHNT, CDR2 FRNRAP. The CDR3 region has the DNA TGTGCTAGTGGTTTGGGGACCTCCCCGGGACGGGGGAACAATGAGCAGTTCTTC. Its translation is CASGLGTSPGRGNNEQFF.

The chain carries TRBV9 and TRBJ1-5, with no clear D. The CDR3 has 14 residues. With 0 bases removed from V and 4 bases from J, the gap between germline ends came to 8 bases. Germline V gives CDR1 SGDLS, CDR2 YYNGEE. The CDR3 reads CASSVGGSNQPQHF. In DNA form, the CDR3 reads TGTGCCAGCAGCGTAGGGGGTTCGAATCAGCCCCAGCATTTT.

The chain links TRBV7-2 to TRBJ2-7; 8 bases agree with TRBD2. Unmatched junction bases numbered 8, after V lost 5 bases and J lost 2 bases. CDR1 and CDR2 from the germline V gene are SGHTA and FQGNSA. The CDR3 is made up of 15 amino acids. The CDR3 loop reads CASSRRIAGPYEQYF. The CDR3 nucleotides read TGTGCCAGCAGCCGGAGAATAGCGGGGCCCTACGAGCAGTACTTC.

The rearrangement joins TRBV28 to TRBJ1-1; D is unresolved. V was cut by 4 bases and J by 6 bases, with 6 bases left in between. The CDR3 runs to 11 residues. CDR1 is MDHEN, CDR2 SYDVKM, per germline. CDR3 coding DNA: TGTGCCAGCAGTTCCAGGTCTGAAGCTTTCTTT. It codes for CASSSRSEAFF.

V gene TRBV7-9 combines with J gene TRBJ1-2; D is undetermined. V was cut by 5 bases and J by 5 bases, with 18 bases left in between. CDR3 size: 15 residues. The germline CDR1 and CDR2 sequences are SEHNR and FQNEAQ (reference sequence). The chain's CDR3 is CASSPSGLLIYGYTF. CDR3 coding DNA: TGTGCCAGCAGCCCCTCAGGTCTTCTTATTTATGGCTACACCTTC.

The gene calls are TRBV10-3 and TRBJ1-5; D gene uncertain. CDR1 is ENHRY and CDR2 is SYGVKD in the germline V gene. The CDR3 runs 14 residues. V was clipped by 3 bases and J by 3 bases, with 9 bases between them. The DNA of the CDR3 is TGTGCCATCAGTGACGGGCAGATCAATCAGCCCCAGCATTTT. Translated, it gives CAISDGQINQPQHF.

The chain carries TRBV7-3 and TRBJ2-1, with 9 bases lining up with TRBD2. The CDR3 is 18 residues long. Germline V CDR1 and CDR2: SGHTA, FQGTGA. V lost 0 bases, J lost 4 bases, and 10 bases stayed unmatched. The CDR3 spells CASSLTPLLAGVYNEQFF. In nucleotides, the CDR3 is TGTGCCAGCAGCTTAACACCCCTGTTAGCGGGGGTATACAATGAGCAGTTCTTC. Variable domain in full (rest from reference TRBV7-3 and TRBJ2-1): GAGVSQTPSNKVTEKGKYVELRCDPISGHTALYWYRQSLGQGPEFLIYFQGTGAADDSGLPNDRFFAVRPEGSVSTLKIQRTERGDSAVYLCASSLTPLLAGVYNEQFFGPGTRLTVL.

The chain is built from TRBV6-5 and TRBJ2-7, with TRBD1 matching 7 bases. This CDR3 comprises 14 residues. With V trimmed by 4 bases and J by 2 bases, 5 bases remained unmatched. Germline V gene lookup returns CDR1 MNHEY and CDR2 SVGAGI. The DNA of the CDR3 is TGTGCCAGCAGTTTCAGGGGGTCAACCTACGAGCAGTACTTC. Amino acids: CASSFRGSTYEQYF.

The chain recombines TRBV6-6 with TRBJ2-3; perhaps TRBD2 as D (7 bases). CDR3 length equals 16 residues. CDR1 and CDR2 (germline): MNHNY, SVGAGI (reference sequence). Between the trimmed V and J ends, which lost 8 bases and 5 bases, there was a span of 23 bases. This CDR3 is CASYTRRGAQGDTQYF. The CDR3 DNA reads as TGTGCCAGCTATACCCGTCGGGGGGCGCAAGGAGATACGCAGTATTTT.